Below, 15 T cell receptor beta chains from the same sample are listed, as sequenced in a study of blood T cell repertoires in COVID-19 (TCRdb year 2020). Receptor amplification or capture employed the immunoSEQ multiplex PCR assay. As stored in TCRdb, this immuneACCESS dataset retains in-frame rearrangements with V and J assigned. A fraction of the clones does not appear; measured against another copy, unresolved V genes explain less than half of the discrepancy, and the remainder lacks a known reason. The sample table lists some 160,000 clones, 80% to 90% of them with a count of one. The ten largest make up nearly 8% of the sample. Sequencing was performed on PBMCs or T cells enriched from blood (not recorded which). These receptors were obtained from a woman aged 45-65 years who had recovered from COVID-19.

V usage is TRBV2 and J usage is TRBJ1-1; D is perhaps TRBD1 (5 bases). The V end was cut by 6 bases, the J end by 1 base, with 9 bases between. Per the germline V gene, CDR1 is SNHLY and CDR2 is FYNNEI. The CDR3 loop spans 13 amino acids. CDR3 protein: CASRVQGNTEAFF. In DNA, the CDR3 is TGTGCCAGCAGAGTCCAGGGGAACACTGAAGCTTTCTTT. Together with reference TRBV2 and TRBJ1-1, the CDR3 gives the full variable domain: EPEVTQTPSHQVTQMGQEVILRCVPISNHLYFYWYRQILGQKVEFLVSFYNNEISEKSEIFDDQFSVERPDGSNFTLKIRSTKLEDSAMYFCASRVQGNTEAFFGQGTRLTVV.

This chain uses TRBV14 with TRBJ2-6; D unclear. The CDR3 is 15 amino acids. The germline V gene has CDR1 SGHDN and CDR2 FVKESK. V lost 4 bases, J lost 1 base, and 8 bases lay in between. The CDR3 loop is CASSRTASGANVLTF. DNA of the CDR3: TGTGCCAGCAGCCGCACAGCATCTGGGGCCAACGTCCTGACTTTC.

This chain links TRBV19 with TRBJ1-5; 7 bases align to TRBD1. CDR1 LNHDA and CDR2 SQIVND come from the germline V gene (reference sequence). CDR3 size: 14 residues. With V trimmed by 6 bases and J by 3 bases, 5 bases remained unmatched. The CDR3 is CASSLTGNNQPQHF. Written as DNA, the CDR3 is TGTGCCAGTAGCTTGACAGGGAACAATCAGCCCCAGCATTTT. Complete variable domain (other parts from reference TRBV19 and TRBJ1-5): DGGITQSPKYLFRKEGQNVTLSCEQNLNHDAMYWYRQDPGQGLRLIYYSQIVNDFQKGDIAEGYSVSREKKESFPLTVTSAQKNPTAFYLCASSLTGNNQPQHFGDGTRLSIL.

The chain combines TRBV29-1 with TRBJ1-4; the match to TRBD1 covers 7 bases. Germline trimming cut 4 bases from V and 3 bases from J; bases unmatched to any gene: 5. This CDR3 is 14 amino acids long. Germline V CDR1 and CDR2: SQVTM, ANQGSEA. The chain's CDR3 is CSVGSQGANEKLFF. The CDR3, as DNA: TGCAGCGTTGGTTCGCAGGGGGCTAATGAAAAACTGTTTTTT. Full variable domain (outside the CDR3, taken from reference TRBV29-1 and TRBJ1-4): SAVISQKPSRDICQRGTSLTIQCQVDSQVTMMFWYRQQPGQSLTLIATANQGSEATYESGFVIDKFPISRPNLTFSTLTVSNMSPEDSSIYLCSVGSQGANEKLFFGSGTQLSVL.

This chain uses TRBV3-1 (or the pseudogene TRBV3-2) with TRBJ1-4; D is unclear. V was shortened by 1 base and J by 4 bases, with 10 bases between the two germline ends. This CDR3 contains 15 residues. CDR1 LGHDT and CDR2 YNNKEL come from the germline V gene (reference sequence). CDR3 region: CASSQVSLDNEKLFF. CDR3 DNA sequence: TGTGCCAGCAGCCAAGTAAGCCTAGATAATGAAAAACTGTTTTTT.

The chain couples TRBV5-8 to TRBJ1-2; D remains ambiguous. Trimming took 6 bases from V and 2 from J, leaving 14 bases between them. The CDR3 covers 14 residues. CDR1 and CDR2 (germline): SGHTS, YDEGEE. The CDR3 loop is CASNEHTENYGYTF. The CDR3, as DNA: TGTGCCAGCAACGAACACACGGAGAACTATGGCTACACCTTC.

Points on this clone: At one of its ends the junction is not consistent with the germline gene, which may arise from a read error. This chain links TRBV19 with TRBJ1-2, with 8 nucleotides matching TRBD1. CDR1 and CDR2 from the germline V gene are LNHDA and SQIVND (reference sequence). There are 14 residues in the CDR3. In DNA form, the CDR3 reads TGTGCTAGTACGGGGACAGGTGGAGGCTATGGCTACACCTTC. This translates into CASTGTGGGYGYTF. Drawing the rest from reference TRBV19 and TRBJ1-2, the complete variable domain is DGGITQSPKYLFRKEGQNVTLSCEQNLNHDAMYWYRQDPGQGLRLIYYSQIVNDFQKGDIAEGYSVSREKKESFPLTVTSAQKNPTAFYLCASTGTGGGYGYTFGSGTRLTVV.

The rearrangement joins TRBV19 to TRBJ1-5; maybe TRBD1 (6 bases). CDR1 is LNHDA and CDR2 is SQIVND in the germline V gene (reference sequence). V was clipped by 2 bases and J by 2 bases, with 10 bases between them. The CDR3 is made up of 15 amino acids. The CDR3 DNA reads as TGTGCCAGTAGTATACTGGGGGCGGGCAATCAGCCCCAGCATTTT. Encoded protein: CASSILGAGNQPQHF.

V gene TRBV23-1 combines with J gene TRBJ1-2; weak D call: TRBD1 (5 bases). TRBV23-1 is treated as an ORF (open reading frame) with a function not yet certain. The CDR3 has 19 residues. V was cut by 9 bases and J by 7 bases, with 36 bases left in between. CDR3 nucleotide sequence: TGCGCCAGGCTCTTTAATAAGTGGGGGGAAGCGGCTTTCGGGCGTGGCTACACCTTC. This sequence encodes CARLFNKWGEAAFGRGYTF.

This clone showed up many times. The rearrangement links TRBV24-1 to TRBJ2-6; 7 bases fit TRBD1. The germline gives CDR1 KGHDR, CDR2 SFDVKD. The CDR3 contains 13 residues. V gave up 7 bases and J gave up 12 bases; unmatched junction bases: 8. The CDR3 nucleotides are TGTGCCACCAGATCGGACAGGACTGGCGTCCTGACTTTC. Its translation is CATRSDRTGVLTF.

This clone was seen once. This CDR3 is CASSRTRQGSYEQYF. CDR3 DNA sequence: TGTGCCAGCAGTAGAACCCGACAGGGTTCTTACGAGCAGTACTTC. This chain uses TRBV28 with TRBJ2-7; 7 bases line up with TRBD1. Germline V gene data show CDR1 as MDHEN and CDR2 as SYDVKM. The CDR3 sequence is 15 residues long. J was trimmed by 4 bases and V by 5 bases; bases with no gene match: 11.

The chain employs TRBV5-1 and TRBJ1-4; 8 nucleotides line up with TRBD1. Germline CDR1 is SGHRS and CDR2 is YFSETQ. The J segment lost 0 bases and the V segment lost 0 bases, leaving 10 bases of the junction unmatched. The CDR3 covers 19 residues. CDR3 DNA sequence: TGCGCCAGCAGCTTGGCCGGGACAGGCTGGACCGCAACTAATGAAAAACTGTTTTTT. As protein: CASSLAGTGWTATNEKLFF.

The sample holds a few counts of this clone. The CDR3 nucleotides read TGTGCCAGTAGTATTTATACGGGAGCAAGTGAGCAGTTCTTC. As protein: CASSIYTGASEQFF. The chain joins TRBV19 to TRBJ2-1; the D gene is possibly TRBD2 (6 bases). The ends were cut back, 3 bases at V and 9 bases at J, with 15 bases in the middle. From germline, CDR1 is LNHDA and CDR2 SQIVND (reference sequence). There are 14 residues in the CDR3. The whole variable domain, filled in from reference TRBV19 and TRBJ2-1, reads DGGITQSPKYLFRKEGQNVTLSCEQNLNHDAMYWYRQDPGQGLRLIYYSQIVNDFQKGDIAEGYSVSREKKESFPLTVTSAQKNPTAFYLCASSIYTGASEQFFGPGTRLTVL.

V is TRBV4-1 and J is TRBJ1-5, with unresolved D. V was pared by 4 bases and J by 1 base, with 14 bases between. This CDR3 is built from 16 residues. Germline V gene data show CDR1 as MGHRA and CDR2 as YSYEKL. This CDR3 is CASSRDWEGSNQPQHF. The CDR3 nucleotides are TGCGCCAGCAGCCGAGACTGGGAGGGAAGCAATCAGCCCCAGCATTTT.

The CDR3 is CSVEHRVRDTQYF. In DNA, the CDR3 is TGCAGCGTCGAACACAGGGTTCGAGATACGCAGTATTTT. The gene calls are TRBV29-1 and TRBJ2-3, with D perhaps TRBD1 (6 bases). Trimming shortened V by 6 bases and J by 5 bases, and 15 bases separated the two germline ends. There are 13 residues in the CDR3. CDR1 and CDR2 from the germline V gene are SQVTM and ANQGSEA.